This TCR beta chain stems from a study of T cells in Graves' hyperthyroidism and ophthalmopathy. Germline V lookup: CDR1 DFQATT, CDR2 SNEGSKA (reference sequence). The CDR3 is 15 residues long. Using RNA transcripts as the source, TCR beta CDR3 regions were amplified. TCR CDR3 regions were first amplified by RT-PCR with HTBI primers. Using its own MiXCR run on the multiplex PCR reads, TCRdb lists one record per CDR3 protein. Of 490,000 or so distinct CDR3 sequences listed, 46% are singletons. The sequencing sample was made of peripheral blood or thyroid tissue (not recorded which). The chain carries TRBV20-1 and TRBJ1-1; perhaps TRBD1 as D (6 bases). This clonotype was obtained from an adult woman with Graves' disease, either hyperthyroidism or ophthalmopathy (not recorded which). In DNA form, the CDR3 reads TGCGGCACTCACCCGGGGGCCAGCATGAACACTGAAGCTTTCTTT. Translating it yields CGTHPGASMNTEAFF.